A selection of T cell receptor beta chains follows, all from one sample in a study of monozygotic twins with inflammatory bowel disease. From its re-call of the 5' RACE reads, TCRdb lists each CDR3 protein once, without DNA. The sample is made up of over 110,000 distinct CDR3 sequences, and the top ten hold less than 3% of it. Input material: blood. The receptors derive from a human donor with ulcerative colitis or Crohn's disease, or a healthy co-twin of an affected twin (not recorded which). The CDR3 runs from the conserved cysteine through the conserved F or W.

v_call: TRBV5-5
j_call: TRBJ2-7
cdr3_aa: CASSFPTGAEEQYF

v_call: TRBV5-1
j_call: TRBJ2-2
cdr3_aa: CASSRGDRDTGELFF

v_call: TRBV7-2
j_call: TRBJ2-5
cdr3_aa: CASSSLTSRETQYF

v_call: TRBV19
j_call: TRBJ1-2
cdr3_aa: CASSGGGQGNYGYTF

v_call: TRBV20-1
j_call: TRBJ1-4
cdr3_aa: CGYRQPTNEKLFF

v_call: TRBV6-2/TRBV6-3
j_call: TRBJ2-7
cdr3_aa: CASSYHLADSYEQYF

v_call: TRBV7-2
j_call: TRBJ2-7
cdr3_aa: CASSPPGAGKDYEQYF

v_call: TRBV20-1
j_call: TRBJ2-7
cdr3_aa: CSALSSYEQYF

v_call: TRBV9
j_call: TRBJ1-3
cdr3_aa: CASSVAGGEGNTIYF

v_call: TRBV6-5
j_call: TRBJ2-7
cdr3_aa: CASSYRLAGRSYEQYF

v_call: TRBV12-3/TRBV12-4
j_call: TRBJ1-5
cdr3_aa: CASSPRAQPQHF

v_call: TRBV20-1
j_call: TRBJ1-4
cdr3_aa: CSARFGRWPNEKLFF

v_call: TRBV7-6
j_call: TRBJ2-3
cdr3_aa: CASSLALGDTQYF

v_call: TRBV27
j_call: TRBJ2-5
cdr3_aa: CASRSRNQETQYF

v_call: TRBV6-4
j_call: TRBJ2-2
cdr3_aa: CASSDSGQGVGGELFF

v_call: TRBV12-3/TRBV12-4
j_call: TRBJ2-7
cdr3_aa: CASSPRALNREQYF

v_call: TRBV7-6
j_call: TRBJ2-2
cdr3_aa: CASSSTGANTGELFF

v_call: TRBV20-1
j_call: TRBJ1-6
cdr3_aa: CSARDTNPLQGLHSYNSPLHF

v_call: TRBV7-2
j_call: TRBJ1-2
cdr3_aa: CASSSFTGTGTSGYTF

v_call: TRBV5-1
j_call: TRBJ2-7
cdr3_aa: CASRYGTAISYEQYF

v_call: TRBV10-3
j_call: TRBJ2-3
cdr3_aa: CAISDPAGTSTDTQYF

v_call: TRBV7-3
j_call: TRBJ2-3
cdr3_aa: CASSAGTSGGSSTDTQYF

v_call: TRBV7-2
j_call: TRBJ2-3
cdr3_aa: CASSSGTPRTDTQYF

v_call: TRBV11-2
j_call: TRBJ2-1
cdr3_aa: CASSGKGARPSGVPKEQFF

v_call: TRBV7-9
j_call: TRBJ2-7
cdr3_aa: CASSLVGRGTTYEQYF

v_call: TRBV16
j_call: TRBJ2-7
cdr3_aa: CASRRIGSEQYF

v_call: TRBV19
j_call: TRBJ2-2
cdr3_aa: CASSMGQTLTGELFF

v_call: TRBV18
j_call: TRBJ2-2
cdr3_aa: CASSPSRTNTGELFF